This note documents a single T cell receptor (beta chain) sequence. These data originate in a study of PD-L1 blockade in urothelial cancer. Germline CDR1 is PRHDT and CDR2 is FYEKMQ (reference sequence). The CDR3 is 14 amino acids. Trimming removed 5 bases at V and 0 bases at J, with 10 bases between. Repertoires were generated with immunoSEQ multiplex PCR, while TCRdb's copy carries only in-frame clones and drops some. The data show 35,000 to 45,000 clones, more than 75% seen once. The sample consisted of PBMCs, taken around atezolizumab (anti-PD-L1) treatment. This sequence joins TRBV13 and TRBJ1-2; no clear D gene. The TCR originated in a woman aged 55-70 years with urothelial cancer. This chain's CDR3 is CASSLGPANYGYTF. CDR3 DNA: TGTGCCAGCAGCCTTGGGCCTGCTAACTATGGCTACACCTTC.